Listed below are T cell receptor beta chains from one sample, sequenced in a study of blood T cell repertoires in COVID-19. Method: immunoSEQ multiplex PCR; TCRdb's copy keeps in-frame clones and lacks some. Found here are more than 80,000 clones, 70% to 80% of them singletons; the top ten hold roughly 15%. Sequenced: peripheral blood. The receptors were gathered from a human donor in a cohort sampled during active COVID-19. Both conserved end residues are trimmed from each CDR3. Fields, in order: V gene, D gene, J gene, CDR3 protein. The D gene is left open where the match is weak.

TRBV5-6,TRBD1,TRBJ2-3,ASSLGPGQDTYTDTQY
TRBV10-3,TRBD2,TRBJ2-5,AVGTSQETQY
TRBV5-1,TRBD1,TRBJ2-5,ASSLVGQAQETQY
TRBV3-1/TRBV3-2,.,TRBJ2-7,ASSQTAYEQY
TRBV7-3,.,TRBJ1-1,ASSPGRRNTEAF
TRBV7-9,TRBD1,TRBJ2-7,ASSWDRVSNEQY
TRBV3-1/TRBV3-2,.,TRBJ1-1,ASSQGTGEAF
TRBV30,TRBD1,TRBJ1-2,AWGQGNYGYT
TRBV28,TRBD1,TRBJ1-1,ASRQGLEAF
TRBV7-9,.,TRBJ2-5,ASSLGVGRETQY
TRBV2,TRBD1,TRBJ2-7,ASSPRVVTGGEQY
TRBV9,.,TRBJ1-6,ASSVEGRGNSPLH
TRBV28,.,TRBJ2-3,ASTYSLFGEDTQY
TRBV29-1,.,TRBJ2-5,SVAGFDAGTQY
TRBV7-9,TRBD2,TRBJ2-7,ASSRGASGRAEQY
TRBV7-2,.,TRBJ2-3,ASSTIPSLDTQY